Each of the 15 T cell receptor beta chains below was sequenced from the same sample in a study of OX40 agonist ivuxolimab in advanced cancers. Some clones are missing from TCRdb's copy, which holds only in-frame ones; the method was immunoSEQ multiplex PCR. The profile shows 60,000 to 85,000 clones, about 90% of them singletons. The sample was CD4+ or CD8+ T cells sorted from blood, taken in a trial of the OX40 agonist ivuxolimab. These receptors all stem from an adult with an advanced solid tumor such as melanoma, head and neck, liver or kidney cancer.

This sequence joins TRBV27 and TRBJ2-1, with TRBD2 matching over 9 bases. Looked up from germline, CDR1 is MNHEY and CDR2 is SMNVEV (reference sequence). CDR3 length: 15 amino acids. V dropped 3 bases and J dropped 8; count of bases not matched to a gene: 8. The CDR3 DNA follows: TGTGCCAGCAGTTTTACGGCTAGCGGGGCCTATGAGCAGTTCTTC. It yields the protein CASSFTASGAYEQFF.

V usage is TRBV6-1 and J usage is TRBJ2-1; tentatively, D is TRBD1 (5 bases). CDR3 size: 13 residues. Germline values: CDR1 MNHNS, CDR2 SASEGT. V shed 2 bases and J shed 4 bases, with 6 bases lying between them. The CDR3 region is CASSETGYNEQFF. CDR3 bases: TGTGCCAGCAGTGAAACAGGTTACAATGAGCAGTTCTTC.

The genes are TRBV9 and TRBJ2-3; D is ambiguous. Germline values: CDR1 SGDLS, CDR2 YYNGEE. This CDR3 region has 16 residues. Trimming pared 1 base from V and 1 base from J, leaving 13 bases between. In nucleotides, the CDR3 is TGTGCCAGCAGCGTATTTTCGGGTCGGGGCACAGATACGCAGTATTTT. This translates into CASSVFSGRGTDTQYF. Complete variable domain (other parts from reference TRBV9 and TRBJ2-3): DSGVTQTPKHLITATGQRVTLRCSPRSGDLSVYWYQQSLDQGLQFLIQYYNGEERAKGNILERFSAQQFPDLHSELNLSSLELGDSALYFCASSVFSGRGTDTQYFGPGTRLTVL.

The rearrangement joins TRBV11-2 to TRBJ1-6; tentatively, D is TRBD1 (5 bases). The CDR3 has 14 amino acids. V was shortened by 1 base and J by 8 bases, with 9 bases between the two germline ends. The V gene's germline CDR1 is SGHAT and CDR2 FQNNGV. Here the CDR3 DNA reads TGTGCCAGCAGCTTAGGGGGGAGAGATTCACCCCTCCACTTT. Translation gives CASSLGGRDSPLHF. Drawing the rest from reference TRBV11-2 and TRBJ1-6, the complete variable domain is EAGVAQSPRYKIIEKRQSVAFWCNPISGHATLYWYQQILGQGPKLLIQFQNNGVVDDSQLPKDRFSAERLKGVDSTLKIQPAKLEDSAVYLCASSLGGRDSPLHFGNGTRLTVT.

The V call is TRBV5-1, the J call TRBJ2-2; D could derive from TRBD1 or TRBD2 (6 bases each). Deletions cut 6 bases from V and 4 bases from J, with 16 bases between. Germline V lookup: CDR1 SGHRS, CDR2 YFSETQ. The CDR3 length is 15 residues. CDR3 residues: CASTEGGPGTGELFF. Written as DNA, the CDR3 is TGCGCCAGCACCGAAGGGGGGCCGGGCACCGGGGAGCTGTTTTTT. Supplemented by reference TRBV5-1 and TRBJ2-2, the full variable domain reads KAGVTQTPRYLIKTRGQQVTLSCSPISGHRSVSWYQQTPGQGLQFLFEYFSETQRNKGNFPGRFSGRQFSNSRSEMNVSTLELGDSALYLCASTEGGPGTGELFFGEGSRLTVL.

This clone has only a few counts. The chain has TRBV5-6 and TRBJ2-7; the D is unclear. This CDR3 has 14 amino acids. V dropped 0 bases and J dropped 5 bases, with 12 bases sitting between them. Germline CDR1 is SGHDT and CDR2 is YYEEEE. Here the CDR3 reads CASSLAASPHEQYF. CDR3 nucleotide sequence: TGTGCCAGCAGCTTGGCGGCGAGTCCCCACGAGCAGTACTTC.

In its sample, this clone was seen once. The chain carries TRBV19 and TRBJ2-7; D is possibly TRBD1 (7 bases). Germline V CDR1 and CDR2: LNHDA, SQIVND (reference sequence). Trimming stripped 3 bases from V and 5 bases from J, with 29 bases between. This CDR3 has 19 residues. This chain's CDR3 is CASSIAAGRGELLPHEQYF. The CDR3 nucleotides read TGTGCCAGTAGTATCGCCGCGGGCAGGGGGGAACTTTTGCCCCACGAGCAGTACTTC.

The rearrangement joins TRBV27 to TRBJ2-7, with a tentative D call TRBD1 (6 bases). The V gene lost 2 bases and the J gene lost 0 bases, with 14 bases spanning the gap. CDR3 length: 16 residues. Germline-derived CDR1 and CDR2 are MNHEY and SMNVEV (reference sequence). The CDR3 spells CASSLTEDSRSYEQYF. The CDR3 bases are TGTGCCAGCAGTTTAACGGAGGACAGTCGCTCCTACGAGCAGTACTTC.

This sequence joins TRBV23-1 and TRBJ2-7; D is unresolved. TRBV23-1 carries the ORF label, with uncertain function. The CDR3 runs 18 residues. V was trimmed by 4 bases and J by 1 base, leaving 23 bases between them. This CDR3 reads CASSPEVIGRPQSYEQYF. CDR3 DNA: TGCGCCAGCAGTCCGGAAGTGATCGGACGTCCCCAATCCTACGAGCAGTACTTC.

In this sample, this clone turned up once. For the CDR3, the DNA is TGTGCCAGCAGTTCCTCCGGAGAGATCAATGAGCAGTTCTTC. Amino acid sequence: CASSSSGEINEQFF. This chain connects TRBV6-6 to TRBJ2-1; D remains unclear. Trimming shortened V by 4 bases and J by 6 bases, and 13 bases separated the two germline ends. Germline V lookup: CDR1 MNHNY, CDR2 SVGAGI (reference sequence). The CDR3 is 14 residues long.

For the CDR3, the DNA is TGCGCCAGCAGTGAGTCAGGACAGGGATCAACCTACAATGAGCAGTTCTTC. Protein: CASSESGQGSTYNEQFF. This sequence joins TRBV10-1 and TRBJ2-1, with 8 positions matching TRBD1. The V gene end was trimmed by 0 bases and the J gene end by 2 bases; junction bases not matched to a gene: 6. The CDR3 runs 17 residues. CDR1 and CDR2 (germline): WNHNN, SYGVQD (reference sequence).

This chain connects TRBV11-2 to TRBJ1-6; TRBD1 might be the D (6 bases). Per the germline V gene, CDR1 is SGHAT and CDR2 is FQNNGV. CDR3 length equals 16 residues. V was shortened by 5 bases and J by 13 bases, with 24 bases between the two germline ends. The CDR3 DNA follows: TGTGCCAGCAGCGCGAAGCTGGACAGTCTAATACCGCCCCTCCACTTT. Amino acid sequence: CASSAKLDSLIPPLHF.

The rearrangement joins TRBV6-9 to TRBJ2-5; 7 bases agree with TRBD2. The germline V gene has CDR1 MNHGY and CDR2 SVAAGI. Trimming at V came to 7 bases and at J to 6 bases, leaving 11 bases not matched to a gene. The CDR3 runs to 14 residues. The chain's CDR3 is CASILERGGQTQYF. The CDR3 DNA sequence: TGTGCCAGCATTCTGGAGCGGGGCGGGCAGACCCAGTACTTC.

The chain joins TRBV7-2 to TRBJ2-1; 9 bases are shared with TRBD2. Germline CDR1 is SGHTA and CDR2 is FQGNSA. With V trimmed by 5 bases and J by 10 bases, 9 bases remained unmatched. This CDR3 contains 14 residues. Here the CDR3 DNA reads TGTGCCAGCAGCCCGGGGGGAGCGGGGGGCGAGCAGTTCTTC. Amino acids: CASSPGGAGGEQFF.

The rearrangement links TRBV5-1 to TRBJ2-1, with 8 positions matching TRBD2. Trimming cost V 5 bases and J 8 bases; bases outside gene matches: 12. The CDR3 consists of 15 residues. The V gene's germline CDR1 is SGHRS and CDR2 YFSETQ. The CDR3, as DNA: TGCGCCAGCAGTTTTGGACTAGCTGGGCCTTATGAGCAGTTCTTC. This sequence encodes CASSFGLAGPYEQFF.